This T cell receptor beta chain is from a study of lymphopenia after photon versus proton radiotherapy. General study findings and limits: Under photons, naive T cells and diversity fell while effector/memory populations rose.

As concerns this clone: Its antigen is not known.

The table came from immunoSEQ multiplex PCR; TCRdb's copy has only in-frame clones and leaves some out. Seen here are 15,000 to 20,000 clones, 70% to 90% observed once, and the top ten hold about 60%. CDR3 length equals 16 residues. The germline V gene has CDR1 SGHAT and CDR2 FQNNGV. J gave up 7 bases and V 4 bases, and 13 bases lay outside the gene matches. This sequence originates from a woman aged 60 to 75 with cholangiocarcinoma. Some clones in this sample may be carry-over from other donors' samples. This chain links TRBV11-2 with TRBJ2-1, with 7 bases aligning to TRBD1. Material: peripheral blood, obtained from a patient treated with proton-based radiotherapy. The CDR3 sequence is CASSWTTGPLANEQFF. CDR3 nucleotides: TGTGCCAGCAGCTGGACGACAGGGCCTCTCGCTAATGAGCAGTTCTTC. The full variable domain, rest sourced from reference TRBV11-2 and TRBJ2-1, is EAGVAQSPRYKIIEKRQSVAFWCNPISGHATLYWYQQILGQGPKLLIQFQNNGVVDDSQLPKDRFSAERLKGVDSTLKIQPAKLEDSAVYLCASSWTTGPLANEQFFGPGTRLTVL.